This T cell receptor (beta chain) was captured by sequencing in a study of cytomegalovirus exposure and HLA in healthy donors. V was shortened by 1 base and J by 5 bases, with 14 bases between the two germline ends. There are 15 residues in the CDR3. From germline, CDR1 is LNHNV and CDR2 YYDKDF (reference sequence). The PCR had 60 Vbeta and 13 Jbeta primers. Sequenced by immunoSEQ multiplex PCR; TCRdb stores in-frame clones only, minus some. In the table there are 130,000 to 150,000 clones, roughly 85% of which are singletons. The sequence was collected from a young woman in good health and CMV-seronegative. Sample: PBMCs. This chain connects TRBV15 to TRBJ1-1, with D maybe TRBD1 (5 bases). CDR3 DNA sequence: TGTGCCACCAGCAGAGTAAACAAGGGGTCGACTGAAGCTTTCTTT. This translates into CATSRVNKGSTEAFF. The variable domain in full, completed from reference TRBV15 and TRBJ1-1, reads DAMVIQNPRYQVTQFGKPVTLSCSQTLNHNVMYWYQQKSSQAPKLLFHYYDKDFNNEADTPDNFQSRRPNTSFCFLDIRSPGLGDTAMYLCATSRVNKGSTEAFFGQGTRLTVV.